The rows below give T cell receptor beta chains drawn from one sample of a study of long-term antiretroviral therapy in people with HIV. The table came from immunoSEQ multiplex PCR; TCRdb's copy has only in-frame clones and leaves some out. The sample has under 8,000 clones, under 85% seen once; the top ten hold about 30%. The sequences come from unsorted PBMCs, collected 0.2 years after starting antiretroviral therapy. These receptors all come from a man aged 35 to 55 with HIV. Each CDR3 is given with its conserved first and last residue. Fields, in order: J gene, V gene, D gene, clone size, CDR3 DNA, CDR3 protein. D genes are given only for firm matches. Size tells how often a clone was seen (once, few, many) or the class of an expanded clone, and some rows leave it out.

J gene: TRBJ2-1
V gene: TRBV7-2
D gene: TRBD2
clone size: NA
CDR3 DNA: TGTGCCAGCAGCGTCGGACTAGCGGGCTACAATGAGCAGTTCTTC
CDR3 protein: CASSVGLAGYNEQFF

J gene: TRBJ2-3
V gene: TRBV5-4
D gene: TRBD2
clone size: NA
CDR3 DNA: TGTGCCAGCAGACTTACTAGCGGGGGCAGAAGAGATACGCAGTATTTT
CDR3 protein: CASRLTSGGRRDTQYF

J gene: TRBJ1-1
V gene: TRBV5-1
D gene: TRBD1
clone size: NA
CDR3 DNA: TGCGCCAGCAGCTTTGACAGGGGGCTGTCCACTGAAGCTTTCTTT
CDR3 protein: CASSFDRGLSTEAFF

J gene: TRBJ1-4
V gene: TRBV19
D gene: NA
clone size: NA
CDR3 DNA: TGTGCCAGTAGTATAGATCGGTCTCGGGGAAATGAAAAACTGTTTTTT
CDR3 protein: CASSIDRSRGNEKLFF

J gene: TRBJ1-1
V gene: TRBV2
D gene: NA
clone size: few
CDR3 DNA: TGTGCCAGCAGGGCCGACAAATTTGAAGACACTGAAGCTTTCTTT
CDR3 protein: CASRADKFEDTEAFF

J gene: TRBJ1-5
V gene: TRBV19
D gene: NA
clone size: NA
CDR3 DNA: TGTGCCAGTACCATGGGGGTAATGAGCAATCAGCCCCAGCATTTT
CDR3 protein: CASTMGVMSNQPQHF

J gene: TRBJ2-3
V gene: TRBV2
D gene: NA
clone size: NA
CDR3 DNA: TGTGCCAGCAGTGAATATCACAGAGATACGCAGTATTTT
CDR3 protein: CASSEYHRDTQYF

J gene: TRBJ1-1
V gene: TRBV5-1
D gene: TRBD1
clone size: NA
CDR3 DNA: TGCGCCAGCAGCTTGGACCGGACAGGGATGGCTTTCTTT
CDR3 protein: CASSLDRTGMAFF

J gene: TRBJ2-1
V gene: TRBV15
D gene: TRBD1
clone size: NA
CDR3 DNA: TGTGCCACCAGCAGCAAGCGGACAGGGTACAATGAGCAGTTCTTC
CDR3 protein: CATSSKRTGYNEQFF

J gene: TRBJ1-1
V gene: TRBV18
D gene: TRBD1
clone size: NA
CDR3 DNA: TGTGCCAGCTCATCATCCGGGACAGTGAACACTGAAGCTTTCTTT
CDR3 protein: CASSSSGTVNTEAFF

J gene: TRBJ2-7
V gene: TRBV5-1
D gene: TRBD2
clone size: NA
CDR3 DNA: TGCGCCAGCAGCTCGGGACTAGCGGGGGTTTCCTACGAGCAGTACTTC
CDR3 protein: CASSSGLAGVSYEQYF

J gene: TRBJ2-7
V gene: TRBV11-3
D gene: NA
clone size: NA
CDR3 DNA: TGTGCCAGCAGCCGACAGCTGAACTACGAGCAGTACTTC
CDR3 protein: CASSRQLNYEQYF

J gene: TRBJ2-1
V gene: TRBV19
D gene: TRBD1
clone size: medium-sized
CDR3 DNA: TGTGCCAGTAGTATAGTAACAGGGGCTTACAATGAGCAGTTCTTC
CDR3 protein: CASSIVTGAYNEQFF

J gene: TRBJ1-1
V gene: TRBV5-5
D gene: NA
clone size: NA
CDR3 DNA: TGTGCCAGCAGCCCCATCCGACAGGATAGAAGCACTGAAGCTTTCTTT
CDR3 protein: CASSPIRQDRSTEAFF

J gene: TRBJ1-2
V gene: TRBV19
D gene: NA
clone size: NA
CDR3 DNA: TGTGCCAGTAGTGTTGAACTGTACGAACGCCTTGGGGGCTACACCTTC
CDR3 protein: CASSVELYERLGGYTF

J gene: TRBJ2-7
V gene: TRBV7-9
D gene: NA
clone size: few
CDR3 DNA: TGTGCCAGCAGCTTAGCGGAAGATTACTACGAGCAGTACTTC
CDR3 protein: CASSLAEDYYEQYF

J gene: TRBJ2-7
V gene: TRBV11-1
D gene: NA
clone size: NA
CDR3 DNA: TGTGCCAGCAGTTCTTTAGCCCAGACAGGACATACCTACGAGCAGTACTTC
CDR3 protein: CASSSLAQTGHTYEQYF

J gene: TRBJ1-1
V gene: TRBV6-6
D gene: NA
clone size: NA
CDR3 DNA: TGTGCCAGCAGTTCCCTCTTACTGAACACTGAAGCTTTCTTT
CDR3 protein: CASSSLLLNTEAFF

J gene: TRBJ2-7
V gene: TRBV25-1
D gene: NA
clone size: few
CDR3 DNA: TGTGCCAGCAGTGAATTTATCGAGCAGTACTTC
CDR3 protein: CASSEFIEQYF

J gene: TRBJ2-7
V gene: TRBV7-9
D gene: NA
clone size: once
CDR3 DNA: TGTGCCAGCAGCCCACCGGGCTACGAGCAGTACTTC
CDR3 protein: CASSPPGYEQYF

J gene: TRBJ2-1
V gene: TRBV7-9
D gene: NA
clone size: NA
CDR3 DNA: TGTGCCAGCAGCCCGCGGACAGTGTATTACAATGAGCAGTTCTTC
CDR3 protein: CASSPRTVYYNEQFF

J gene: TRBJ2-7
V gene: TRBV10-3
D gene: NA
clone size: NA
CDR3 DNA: TGTGCCATCAGTGAGTACAGGGACTACGAGCAGTACTTC
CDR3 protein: CAISEYRDYEQYF

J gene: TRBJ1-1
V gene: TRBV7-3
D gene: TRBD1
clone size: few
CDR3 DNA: TGTGCCAGCAGCCCGCAACAGGGGGGATCAGCTTTCTTT
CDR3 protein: CASSPQQGGSAFF

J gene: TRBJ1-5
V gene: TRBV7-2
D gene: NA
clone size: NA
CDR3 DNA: TGTGCCAGCAGCTTAGGGGGGGTTCAAGGAGAGCCCCAGCATTTT
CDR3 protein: CASSLGGVQGEPQHF

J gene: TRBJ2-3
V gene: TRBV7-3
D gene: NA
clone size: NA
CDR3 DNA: TGTGCCAGCAGCTTAGACGGGCTAAGCACAGATACGCAGTATTTT
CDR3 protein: CASSLDGLSTDTQYF

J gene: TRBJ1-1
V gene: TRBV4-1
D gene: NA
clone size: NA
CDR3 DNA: TGCGCCAGCAGCCAGGGGGGAAGGACTGAAGCTTTCTTT
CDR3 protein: CASSQGGRTEAFF

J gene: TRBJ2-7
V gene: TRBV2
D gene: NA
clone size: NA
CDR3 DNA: TGTGCCAGCAGCGCCAAATACGAGCAGTACTTC
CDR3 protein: CASSAKYEQYF

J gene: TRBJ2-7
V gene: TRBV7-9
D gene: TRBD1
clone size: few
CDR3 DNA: TGTGCCAGCAGCTTAGCCGGACAGGGGCCCTACGAGCAGTACTTC
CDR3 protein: CASSLAGQGPYEQYF

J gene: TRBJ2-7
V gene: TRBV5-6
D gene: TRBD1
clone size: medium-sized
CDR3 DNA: TGTGCCAGCAGCTTGGGGGCTCAGGGACAGGTCGGCGGCTACGAGCAGTACTTC
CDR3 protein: CASSLGAQGQVGGYEQYF

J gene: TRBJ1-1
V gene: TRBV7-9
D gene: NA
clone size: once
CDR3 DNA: TGTGCCAGCAGCTTATGGGAGGAACCCTTTGTCACTGAAGCTTTCTTT
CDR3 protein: CASSLWEEPFVTEAFF

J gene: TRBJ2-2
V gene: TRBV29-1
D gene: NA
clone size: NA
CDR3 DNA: TGCAGCGTGGCTTGGAGGGTCGCCGGGGAGCTGTTTTTT
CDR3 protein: CSVAWRVAGELFF

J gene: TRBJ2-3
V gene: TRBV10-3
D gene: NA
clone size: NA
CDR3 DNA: TGTGCCATCAGTGGGGGGTGGCAGGGTGTAGATACGCAGTATTTT
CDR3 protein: CAISGGWQGVDTQYF

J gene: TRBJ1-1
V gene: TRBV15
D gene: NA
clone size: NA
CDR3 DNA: TGTGCCACCTCGGATGAATGGAACACTGAAGCTTTCTTT
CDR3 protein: CATSDEWNTEAFF

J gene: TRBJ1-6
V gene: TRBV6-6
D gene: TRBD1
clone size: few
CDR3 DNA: TGTGCCAGCAGTCCGGACAGGGCGGATAATTCACCCCTCCACTTT
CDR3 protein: CASSPDRADNSPLHF

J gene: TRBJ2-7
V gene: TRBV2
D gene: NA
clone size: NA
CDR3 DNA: TGTGCCAGATCCGGGACCACGGGCCACGAGCAGTACTTC
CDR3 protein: CARSGTTGHEQYF

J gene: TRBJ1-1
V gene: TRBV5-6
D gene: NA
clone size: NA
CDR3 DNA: TGTGCCAGCAGCTTGGAAGGCGACCTTGAAGCTTTCTTT
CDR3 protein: CASSLEGDLEAFF

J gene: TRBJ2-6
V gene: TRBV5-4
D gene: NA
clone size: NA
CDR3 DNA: TGTGCCAGCAGCTTGGTGGCCAGGAGCTCTGGGGCCAACGTCCTGACTTTC
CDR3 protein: CASSLVARSSGANVLTF

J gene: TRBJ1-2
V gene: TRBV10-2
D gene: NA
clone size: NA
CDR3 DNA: TGCGCCAGCAGTGAGGGCCGGAGTCCTGGGGATGGCTACACCTTC
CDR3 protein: CASSEGRSPGDGYTF

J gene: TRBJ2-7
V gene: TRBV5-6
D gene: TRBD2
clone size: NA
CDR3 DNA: TGTGCCAGCAGCCCCACCGGGGGGAACGAGCAGTACTTC
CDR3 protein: CASSPTGGNEQYF